This entry concerns a single TCR beta chain. Ten or more counts support this clonotype. The clone's antigen remains unknown. No base quality information exists; no much larger clone differs at one position. Stable Graves' hyperthyroidism was defined as the absence of progression to ophthalmopathy over 18 months of follow-up. The hyperthyroidism patients were between 18 and 65 years old and newly diagnosed, with a disease duration of less than 2 months. The study excluded patients with uncontrolled infections, other autoimmune diseases, pregnancy or lactation. Diagnoses were established on the basis of clinical symptoms, serum thyroxine and TRAb, thyroid ultrasound, and orbital computed tomography. PBMCs were isolated from more than 8 ml of fresh peripheral blood by Ficoll-Paque density gradient centrifugation. Trizol reagent was used to extract total RNA, and RNA quality was then checked on an Agilent 2100 Bioanalyzer.

The TCR beta CDR3 regions were amplified from RNA transcripts. The TCR CDR3 was subjected to a first round of RT-PCR using the HTBI primer set and the Qiagen OneStep RT-PCR kit. The libraries were constructed in a second round of multiplex PCR and then size-selected and purified. Libraries were sequenced paired-end with 100 bp reads on an Illumina HiSeq2000. The study's own analysis went as follows. SOAPnuke was used to process the raw data, throwing out any read that contained adapters or uncalled bases, had a mean Phred below 15, or lacked an exact constant-primer or identifier match. COPE v1.2.5 was used to merge high-quality paired reads, and clonotypes were defined as unique nucleotide sequences. MiTCR v1.1 was used to align the clonotypes against IMGT TRBV, TRBD and TRBJ reference segments. Only V-J combinations with frequency above 0.0001, covering about 99% of repertoires, were analysed. The TCS score was defined as F50 (clonal expansion) divided by E x V (chaos), with BLOSUM62-based TCRdist calculated between CDR3 peptides within each V-J. Welch's t-statistics and random forest reduced approximately 520 V-J features to 10 to 15, which were used in a naive Bayes classifier (R e1071). TCRdb trimmed the raw reads at Q25, called clones with MiXCR and kept productive beta chains. Here each entry gathers all rows of one CDR3 protein and keeps the most common genes and DNA. None of the V and J calls come from the authors' own analysis; TCRdb made them. This sample holds under 650,000 distinct CDR3 sequences; around 15% were observed only once. The ten largest clones add up to 3% to 4% of the sample.

The record originates from a study of T cells in Graves' hyperthyroidism and ophthalmopathy (dated by TCRdb to between 2018 and 2020). Regarding the study in general: Peripheral blood samples were taken at the time of initial diagnosis, prior to any treatment. After sampling, hyperthyroidism patients received methimazole starting at 30 mg daily, and ophthalmopathy patients received high-dose intravenous methylprednisolone. For training and testing, the 100 or so patients in the discovery cohort were randomly divided in a 7:3 ratio. An independent validation cohort of under 20 hyperthyroidism patients and 17 patients who later progressed to ophthalmopathy tested prospective prediction of ophthalmopathy. In addition, the study compared T-cell repertoires in thyroid tissue and in blood from roughly six Graves' hyperthyroidism patients. The paper describes TCR Vbeta CDR3 sequencing of more than 120 peripheral blood samples, made up of some 40 ophthalmopathy patients, some 80 hyperthyroidism patients and some 17 progressor patients. To identify TCR V-J signatures that set the groups apart, the researchers used a discovery cohort of about a hundred patients, made up of some 41 with Graves' ophthalmopathy and 57 with stable Graves' hyperthyroidism. Study-wide conclusions, independent of this receptor: No statistical method was used to fix the sample size in advance, and group allocation was not hidden from the investigators. In validation, the model predicted progression to ophthalmopathy with over 65% sensitivity and about 73% specificity, a median of 6.5 months before onset. Ophthalmopathy was separated from stable hyperthyroidism by a 13 V-J signature model, with approximately 85% sensitivity and about 81% specificity obtained in cross-validation and 80%/75% obtained in testing. Most expanded thyroid clonotypes (frequency above 0.001) were also found in blood, which suggests that blood repertoires may mirror thyroid immune responses.

The germline V gene sets CDR1 to MDHEN and CDR2 to SYDVKM. From the cysteine through the phenylalanine, the CDR3 covers 15 amino acids. Just CDR3 DNA is preserved here, 45 bases in frame from base 1. V gives up 4 bases and J gives up 1 base, and the segment between their germline ends measures 13 bases. This receptor was identified in a woman aged 25 to 39 with Graves' hyperthyroidism. This chain joins TRBV28 to TRBJ1-1, with TRBD1 tentatively as D gene (6 bases match). Sequencing was performed on blood. The nucleotides read TGTGCCAGCAGTTCATCGGGACATCGGAACACTGAAGCTTTCTTT. Translated, it reads CASSSSGHRNTEAFF.